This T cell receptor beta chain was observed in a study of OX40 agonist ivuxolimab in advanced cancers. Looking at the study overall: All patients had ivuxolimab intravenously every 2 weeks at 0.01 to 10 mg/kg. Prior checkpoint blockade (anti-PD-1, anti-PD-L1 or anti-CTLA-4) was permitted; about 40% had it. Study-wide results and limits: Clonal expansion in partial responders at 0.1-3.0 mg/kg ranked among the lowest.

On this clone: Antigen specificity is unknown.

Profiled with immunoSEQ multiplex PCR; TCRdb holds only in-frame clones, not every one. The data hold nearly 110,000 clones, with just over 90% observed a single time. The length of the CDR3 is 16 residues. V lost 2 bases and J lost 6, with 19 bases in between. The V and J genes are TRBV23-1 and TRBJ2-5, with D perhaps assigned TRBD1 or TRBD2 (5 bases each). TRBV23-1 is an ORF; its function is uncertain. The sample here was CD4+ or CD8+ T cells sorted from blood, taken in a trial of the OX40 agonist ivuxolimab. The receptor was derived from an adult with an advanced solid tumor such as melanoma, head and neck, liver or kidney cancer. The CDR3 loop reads CASSQPSGTFLQTQYF. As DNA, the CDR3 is TGCGCCAGCAGTCAACCCTCCGGGACCTTTCTTCAGACCCAGTACTTC.